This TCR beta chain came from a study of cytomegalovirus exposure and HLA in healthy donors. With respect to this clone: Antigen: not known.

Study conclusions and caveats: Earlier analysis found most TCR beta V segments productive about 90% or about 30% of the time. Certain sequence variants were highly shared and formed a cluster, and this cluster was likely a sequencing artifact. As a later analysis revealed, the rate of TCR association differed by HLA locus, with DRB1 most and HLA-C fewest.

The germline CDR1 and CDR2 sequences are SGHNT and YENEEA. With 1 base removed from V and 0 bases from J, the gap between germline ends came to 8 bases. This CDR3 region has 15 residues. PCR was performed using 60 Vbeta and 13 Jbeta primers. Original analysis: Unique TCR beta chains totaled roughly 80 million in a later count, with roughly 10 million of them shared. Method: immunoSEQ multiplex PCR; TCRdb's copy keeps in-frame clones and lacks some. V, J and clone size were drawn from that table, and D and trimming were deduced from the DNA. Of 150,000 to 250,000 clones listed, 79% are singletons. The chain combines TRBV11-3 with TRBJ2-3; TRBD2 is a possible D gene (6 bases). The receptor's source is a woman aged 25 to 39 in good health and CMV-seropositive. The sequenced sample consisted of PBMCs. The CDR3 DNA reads TGTGCCAGCAGCTTAGCGGGAGAGAGCACAGATACGCAGTATTTT. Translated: CASSLAGESTDTQYF.